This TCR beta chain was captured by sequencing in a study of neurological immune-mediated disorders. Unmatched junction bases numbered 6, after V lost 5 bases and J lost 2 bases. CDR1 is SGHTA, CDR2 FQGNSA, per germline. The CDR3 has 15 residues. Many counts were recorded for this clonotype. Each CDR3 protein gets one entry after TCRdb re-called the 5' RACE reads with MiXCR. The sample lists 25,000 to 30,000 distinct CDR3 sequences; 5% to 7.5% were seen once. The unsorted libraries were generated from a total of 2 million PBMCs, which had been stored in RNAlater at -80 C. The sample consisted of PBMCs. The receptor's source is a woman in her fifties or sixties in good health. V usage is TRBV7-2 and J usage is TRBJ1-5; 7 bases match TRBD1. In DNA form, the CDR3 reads TGTGCCAGCAGCCCGACAGGGCTCGGCAATCAGCCCCAGCATTTT. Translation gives CASSPTGLGNQPQHF.